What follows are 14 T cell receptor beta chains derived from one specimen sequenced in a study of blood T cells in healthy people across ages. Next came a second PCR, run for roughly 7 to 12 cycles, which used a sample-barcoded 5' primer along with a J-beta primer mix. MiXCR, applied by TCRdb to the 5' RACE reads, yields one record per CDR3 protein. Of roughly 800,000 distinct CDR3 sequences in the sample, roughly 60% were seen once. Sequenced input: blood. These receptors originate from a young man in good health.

This CDR3 reads CALDTGTYGYTF. CDR3 DNA: TGTGCCTTAGACACAGGCACATATGGCTACACCTTC. The rearrangement joins TRBV6-6 to TRBJ1-2, with D maybe TRBD1 (5 bases). Germline values: CDR1 MNHNY, CDR2 SVGAGI (reference sequence). Deletions cut 11 bases from V and 5 bases from J, with 15 bases between. The CDR3 loop spans 12 amino acids.

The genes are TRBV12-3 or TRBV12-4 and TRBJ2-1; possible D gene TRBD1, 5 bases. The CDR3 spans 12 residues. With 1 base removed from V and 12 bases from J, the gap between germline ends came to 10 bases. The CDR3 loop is CASSLEGARQFF. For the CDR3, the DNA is TGTGCCAGCAGTTTAGAAGGGGCGCGGCAGTTCTTC.

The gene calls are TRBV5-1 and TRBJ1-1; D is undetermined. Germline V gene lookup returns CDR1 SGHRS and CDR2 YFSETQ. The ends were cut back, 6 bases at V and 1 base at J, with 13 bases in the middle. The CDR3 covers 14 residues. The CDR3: CASTIRTANTEAFF. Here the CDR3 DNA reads TGCGCCAGCACCATCCGTACAGCGAACACTGAAGCTTTCTTT.

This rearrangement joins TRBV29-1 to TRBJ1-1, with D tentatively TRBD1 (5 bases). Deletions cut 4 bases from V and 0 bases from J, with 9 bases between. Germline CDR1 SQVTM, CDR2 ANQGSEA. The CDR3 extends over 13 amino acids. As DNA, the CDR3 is TGCAGCGTTGTTAAGGGGCTGAACACTGAAGCTTTCTTT. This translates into CSVVKGLNTEAFF.

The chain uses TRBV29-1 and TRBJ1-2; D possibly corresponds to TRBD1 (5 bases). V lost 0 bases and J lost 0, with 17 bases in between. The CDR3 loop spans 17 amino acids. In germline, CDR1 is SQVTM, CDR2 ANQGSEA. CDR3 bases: TGCAGCGTTGAAGATGATGGGCCGCTGGGACCTAACTATGGCTACACCTTC. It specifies CSVEDDGPLGPNYGYTF.

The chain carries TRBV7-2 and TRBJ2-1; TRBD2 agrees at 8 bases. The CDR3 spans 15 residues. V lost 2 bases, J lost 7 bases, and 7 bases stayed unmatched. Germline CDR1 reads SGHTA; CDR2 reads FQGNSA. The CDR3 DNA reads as TGTGCCAGCAGCTTAACGAGCGGGGGTGGGAATGAGCAGTTCTTC. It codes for CASSLTSGGGNEQFF.

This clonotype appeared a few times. CDR3 nucleotide sequence: TGCAGCGCCAACGGACTAGCGGGAGGTACTGCTCTTTCCTACGAGCAGTACTTC. Encoded protein: CSANGLAGGTALSYEQYF. The gene calls are TRBV20-1 and TRBJ2-7, with 14 positions matching TRBD2. Per germline, CDR1 DFQATT and CDR2 SNEGSKA (reference sequence). This CDR3 region has 18 residues.

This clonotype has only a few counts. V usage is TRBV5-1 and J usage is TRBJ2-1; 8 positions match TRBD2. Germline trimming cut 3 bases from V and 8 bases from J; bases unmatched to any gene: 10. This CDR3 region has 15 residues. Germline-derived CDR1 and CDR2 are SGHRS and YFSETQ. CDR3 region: CASSSVGGATHEQFF. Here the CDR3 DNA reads TGCGCCAGCAGCTCGGTCGGGGGGGCGACCCATGAGCAGTTCTTC.

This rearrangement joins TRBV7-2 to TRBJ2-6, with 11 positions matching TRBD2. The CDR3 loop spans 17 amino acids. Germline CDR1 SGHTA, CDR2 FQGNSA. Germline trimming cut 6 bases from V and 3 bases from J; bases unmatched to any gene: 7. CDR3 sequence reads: CASSPLAGGVGANVLTF. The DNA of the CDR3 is TGTGCCAGCAGTCCCCTAGCGGGAGGAGTTGGGGCCAACGTCCTGACTTTC.

DNA of the CDR3: TGTGCCAGCAGCCGGAGACTAGCGGGAGGCTACAATGAGCAGTACTTC. This codes for CASSRRLAGGYNEQYF. The chain combines TRBV5-5 with TRBJ2-1; 13 bases are shared with TRBD2. The last part of the DNA fits TRBJ2-7 better; the J call may be wrong. There are 16 residues in the CDR3. CDR1 and CDR2 (germline): SGHKS, YYEKEE (reference sequence).

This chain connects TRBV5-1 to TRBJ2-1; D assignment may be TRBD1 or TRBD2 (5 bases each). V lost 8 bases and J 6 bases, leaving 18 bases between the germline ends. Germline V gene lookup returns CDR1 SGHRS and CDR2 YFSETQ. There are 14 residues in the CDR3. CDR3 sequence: CASNRDPGGNEQFF. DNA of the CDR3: TGCGCCAGTAACCGGGACCCTGGGGGCAATGAGCAGTTCTTC.

Here the CDR3 reads CASSTLKNTGELFF. The CDR3 nucleotides read TGTGCCAGCAGTACCCTCAAGAACACCGGGGAGCTGTTTTTT. The V call is TRBV6-6, the J call TRBJ2-2; D unresolved. Trimming left V 5 bases short and J 1 base short, with 8 bases between. The CDR3 runs to 14 residues. Germline V gene data show CDR1 as MNHNY and CDR2 as SVGAGI (reference sequence).

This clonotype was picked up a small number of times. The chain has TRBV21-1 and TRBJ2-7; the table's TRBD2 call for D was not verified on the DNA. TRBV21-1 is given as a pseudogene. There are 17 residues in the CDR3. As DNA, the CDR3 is TGTGCCAGCAGCAAAGCCCTTCGACTTGGGGCCCTTAACGAGCAGTACTTC. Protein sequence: CASSKALRLGALNEQYF.

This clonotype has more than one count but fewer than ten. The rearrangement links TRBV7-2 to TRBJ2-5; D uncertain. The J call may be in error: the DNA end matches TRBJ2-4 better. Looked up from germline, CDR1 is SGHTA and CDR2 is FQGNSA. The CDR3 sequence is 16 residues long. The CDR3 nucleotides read TGTGCCAGCAGACAAGATGGACGGAATCCCTCGTACATTCAGTACTTC. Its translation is CASRQDGRNPSYIQYF.